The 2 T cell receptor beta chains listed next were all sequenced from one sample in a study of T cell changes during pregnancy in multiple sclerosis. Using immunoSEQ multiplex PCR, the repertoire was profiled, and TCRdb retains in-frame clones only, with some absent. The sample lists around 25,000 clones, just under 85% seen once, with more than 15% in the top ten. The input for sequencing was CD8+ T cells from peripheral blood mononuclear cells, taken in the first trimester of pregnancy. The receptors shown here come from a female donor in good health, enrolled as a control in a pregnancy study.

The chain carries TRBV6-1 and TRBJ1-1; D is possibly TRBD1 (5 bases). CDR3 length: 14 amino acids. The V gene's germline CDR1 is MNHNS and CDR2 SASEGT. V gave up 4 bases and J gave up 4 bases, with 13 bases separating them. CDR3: CASSVNRRVTEAFF. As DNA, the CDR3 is TGTGCCAGCAGTGTAAACCGCAGGGTCACTGAAGCTTTCTTT.

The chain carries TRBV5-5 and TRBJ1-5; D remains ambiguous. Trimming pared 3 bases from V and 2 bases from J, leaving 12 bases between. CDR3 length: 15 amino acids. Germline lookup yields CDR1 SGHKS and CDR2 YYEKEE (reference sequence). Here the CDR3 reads CASSWNLEGNQPQHF. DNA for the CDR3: TGTGCCAGCAGCTGGAACCTTGAGGGCAATCAGCCCCAGCATTTT.